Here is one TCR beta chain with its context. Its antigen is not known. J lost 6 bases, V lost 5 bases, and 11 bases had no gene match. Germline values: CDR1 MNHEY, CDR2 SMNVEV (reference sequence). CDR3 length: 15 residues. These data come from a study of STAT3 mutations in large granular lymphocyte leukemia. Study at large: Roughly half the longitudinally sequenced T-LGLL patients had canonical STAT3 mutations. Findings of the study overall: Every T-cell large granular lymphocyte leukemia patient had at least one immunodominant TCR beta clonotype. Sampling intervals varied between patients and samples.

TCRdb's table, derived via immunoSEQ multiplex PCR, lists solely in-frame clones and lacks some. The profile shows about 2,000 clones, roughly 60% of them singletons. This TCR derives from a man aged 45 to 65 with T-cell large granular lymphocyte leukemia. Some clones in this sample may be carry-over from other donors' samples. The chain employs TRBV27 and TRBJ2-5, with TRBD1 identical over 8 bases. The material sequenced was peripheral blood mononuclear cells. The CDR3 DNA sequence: TGTGCCAGCAGTCCGACCGGACAGGGTGGGAAGACCCAGTACTTC. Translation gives CASSPTGQGGKTQYF.